The 16 T cell receptor beta chains reported below all come from one sample, sequenced in a study of blood T cell repertoires in COVID-19. The data were produced by immunoSEQ multiplex PCR, yet TCRdb's version contains in-frame clones alone and is incomplete. The sample records about 200,000 clones, approximately 86% being singletons. The sequencing sample was made of peripheral blood. These receptors were obtained from a man in his sixties with COVID-19, enrolled during active disease.

This clone rates as medium-sized. V is TRBV7-6 and J is TRBJ2-7, with 7 bases identical to TRBD1. Looked up from germline, CDR1 is SGHVS and CDR2 is FNYEAQ. CDR3 length: 17 amino acids. V dropped 4 bases and J dropped 4; count of bases not matched to a gene: 16. DNA for the CDR3: TGTGCCAGCAGCTGGATAGAGGGGGCGGAATATGGGTACGAGCAGTACTTC. Its translation: CASSWIEGAEYGYEQYF.

The rearrangement joins TRBV30 to TRBJ1-2, with D unclear. CDR1 and CDR2 (germline): GTSNPN, SVGIG (reference sequence). Trimming shortened V by 0 bases and J by 6 bases, and 23 bases separated the two germline ends. The CDR3 totals 17 residues. CDR3 sequence (DNA): TGTGCCTGGAGTGTACGAAGGGCTGCGGGCCGGAAGCATGGCTACACCTTC. It yields the protein CAWSVRRAAGRKHGYTF.

This clone occurred a few times. The J gene is TRBJ2-1, the V gene TRBV7-8; 10 bases align to TRBD1. CDR3 length: 17 amino acids. V lost 1 base to trimming and J lost 6 bases; unmatched junction nucleotides: 9. Germline loops: CDR1 SGHVS, CDR2 FQNEAQ. CDR3 nucleotides: TGTGCCAGCAGCTTAGTATATCGACAGGGGGCGTCCAATGAGCAGTTCTTC. Translation gives CASSLVYRQGASNEQFF.

This chain joins TRBV9 and TRBJ1-6; D is ambiguous. V dropped 4 bases and J dropped 5 bases, with 10 bases sitting between them. The CDR3 runs to 14 residues. Germline V gives CDR1 SGDLS, CDR2 YYNGEE. In DNA form, the CDR3 reads TGTGCCAGCAGCCCTACAGTGAATAATTCACCCCTCCACTTT. This codes for CASSPTVNNSPLHF.

V is TRBV27 and J is TRBJ1-1, with D possibly matching TRBD1 (5 bases). The germline V and J ends were trimmed by 0 bases and 5 bases, with 16 bases remaining between them. CDR3 length: 16 residues. CDR1 and CDR2 from the germline V gene are MNHEY and SMNVEV (reference sequence). CDR3 loop: CASSLSVGGSRTEAFF. The CDR3 DNA reads as TGTGCCAGCAGTTTATCGGTCGGGGGATCGAGGACTGAAGCTTTCTTT.

The chain links TRBV25-1 to TRBJ1-1; tentative D call: TRBD1 (5 bases). The germline V gene encodes CDR1 MGHDK and CDR2 SYGVNS. The CDR3 sequence is 15 residues long. The ends were cut back, 2 bases at V and 4 bases at J, with 14 bases in the middle. The CDR3 DNA is TGTGCCAGCAGTGAACCCGCAGGGAGGTCCACTGAAGCTTTCTTT. Translated, it gives CASSEPAGRSTEAFF.

This clone was counted only a few times. The chain combines TRBV6-5 with TRBJ1-1, with TRBD1 as a possible D gene (5 bases). Between the trimmed V and J ends, which lost 4 bases and 5 bases, there was a span of 14 bases. The CDR3 covers 14 residues. The germline V gene encodes CDR1 MNHEY and CDR2 SVGAGI. In DNA form, the CDR3 reads TGTGCCAGCAGTTCCCTGCGGGGGGGGACTGAAGCTTTCTTT. Translating it yields CASSSLRGGTEAFF.

The rearrangement links TRBV6-5 to TRBJ1-2, with D perhaps TRBD1 (5 bases). CDR1 MNHEY and CDR2 SVGAGI come from the germline V gene. The CDR3 is 12 amino acids. V was shortened by 9 bases and J by 1 base, with 9 bases between the two germline ends. The CDR3 region is CARVDSNYGYTF. The CDR3 nucleotides are TGTGCCAGAGTCGACAGTAACTATGGCTACACCTTC.

V is TRBV5-4 and J is TRBJ2-7, with TRBD2 identical over 9 bases. This CDR3 has 15 amino acids. Germline CDR1 reads SGHNT; CDR2 reads YYREEE (reference sequence). V was clipped by 4 bases and J by 5 bases; unmatched bases: 10. The CDR3 protein is CASSPPREGLDEQYF. In DNA form, the CDR3 reads TGTGCCAGCAGCCCTCCGCGGGAGGGCCTCGACGAGCAGTACTTC.

The rearrangement joins TRBV7-9 to TRBJ2-7; D unresolved. Germline V gene data show CDR1 as SEHNR and CDR2 as FQNEAQ (reference sequence). The germline V and J ends were trimmed by 9 bases and 2 bases, with 14 bases remaining between them. This CDR3 spans 13 amino acids. Here the CDR3 reads CASEPPGTYEQYF. CDR3 in DNA: TGTGCCAGTGAACCTCCAGGTACCTACGAGCAGTACTTC.

The rearrangement uses TRBV10-3 and TRBJ2-1; 7 nucleotides agree with TRBD1. With V trimmed by 4 bases and J by 7 bases, 10 bases remained unmatched. The CDR3 contains 15 residues. The germline gives CDR1 ENHRY, CDR2 SYGVKD. This chain's CDR3 is CAISGGGEYKNEQFF. The CDR3 region has the DNA TGTGCCATCAGTGGAGGGGGCGAATACAAAAATGAGCAGTTCTTC.

The genes are TRBV10-1 and TRBJ2-3; the D is unclear. This CDR3 region has 16 residues. Germline-derived CDR1 and CDR2 are WNHNN and SYGVQD (reference sequence). The germline V and J ends were trimmed by 0 bases and 0 bases, with 10 bases remaining between them. CDR3 sequence (DNA): TGCGCCAGCAGTGAGTCCTTGGCGGAGAGCACAGATACGCAGTATTTT. This sequence encodes CASSESLAESTDTQYF.

V gene TRBV9 combines with J gene TRBJ1-6, with D perhaps TRBD1 (6 bases). The CDR3 length is 14 residues. The germline V gene has CDR1 SGDLS and CDR2 YYNGEE. V was trimmed by 3 bases and J by 8 bases, leaving 12 bases between them. The CDR3 loop reads CASSATGSYSPLHF. The CDR3 coding sequence is TGTGCCAGCAGCGCCACAGGGTCCTATTCACCCCTCCACTTT.

The J gene is TRBJ1-2, the V gene TRBV5-6; 8 bases match TRBD1. The germline V gene has CDR1 SGHDT and CDR2 YYEEEE. Losses at the gene ends were 0 bases for V and 13 bases for J; bases not matched to a gene: 14. The CDR3 loop spans 15 amino acids. The CDR3 DNA follows: TGTGCCAGCAGCTTGGTAACGGGACAGGCGCCTCCGAGCACCTTC. Residues: CASSLVTGQAPPSTF.

The chain couples TRBV6-5 to TRBJ2-3; D is unclear. The CDR3 is made up of 14 amino acids. With 5 bases removed from V and 6 bases from J, the gap between germline ends came to 15 bases. Per germline, CDR1 MNHEY and CDR2 SVGAGI. As DNA, the CDR3 is TGTGCCAGCAGTACCATCGGGTACTCGGATACGCAGTATTTT. It specifies CASSTIGYSDTQYF.

The rearrangement links TRBV6-6 to TRBJ2-3; possible D gene TRBD1, 6 bases. From germline, CDR1 is MNHNY and CDR2 SVGAGI (reference sequence). Trimming removed 9 bases at V and 5 bases at J, with 18 bases between. The CDR3 covers 14 residues. The CDR3 nucleotides are TGTGCCAGTAACACAGGGTTTAGAGGAGATACGCAGTATTTT. It codes for CASNTGFRGDTQYF.